A selection of T cell receptor beta chains follows, all from one sample in a study of tumor T cells in aggressive B-cell lymphoma. Clones were sequenced by immunoSEQ multiplex PCR, and TCRdb holds only the in-frame ones, with some missing. The sample yields 1,700 or so clones, 70% to 85% seen once. Specimen: tumor tissue. Source of these receptors: an adult with diffuse large B cell lymphoma. CDR3s include the opening cysteine and the closing phenylalanine or tryptophan. The D gene is left open where the match is weak. Only part of the rows carry a size: once, few, many, or a class if the clone is expanded.

j_call,d_call,v_call,clone_size,cdr3_nt,cdr3_aa
TRBJ1-1,NA,TRBV30,NA,TGTGCCTGGAGTACAGGGCTGGGGACTGAAGCTTTCTTT,CAWSTGLGTEAFF
TRBJ2-1,TRBD2,TRBV5-4,NA,TGTGCCAGCAGCTCGGGACTAGCGGGAGCCAATGAGCAGTTCTTC,CASSSGLAGANEQFF
TRBJ2-3,NA,TRBV19,NA,TGTGCCAGTAGTATAGTAGAGGCGGCGATCGATACGCAGTATTTT,CASSIVEAAIDTQYF
TRBJ1-1,NA,TRBV29-1,NA,TGCAGCGTTTTAGGAGCAAGGTCGGTCACTGAAGCTTTCTTT,CSVLGARSVTEAFF
TRBJ1-2,TRBD1,TRBV5-5,NA,TGTGCCAGCAGCTTGGCAGGGGGCGACTATGGCTACACCTTC,CASSLAGGDYGYTF
TRBJ2-1,TRBD2,TRBV7-9,NA,TGTGCCAGCAGCTCCCCGGGACTAGCGGTGAGCTCCTACAATGAGCAGTTCTTC,CASSSPGLAVSSYNEQFF
TRBJ2-7,TRBD1,TRBV5-1,few,TGCGCCAGCAGCTCGACAGGGGTCGATGAGCAGTACTTC,CASSSTGVDEQYF
TRBJ1-2,NA,TRBV19,NA,TGTGCCAGTAGCCCCGGGGGTGGCTACACCTTC,CASSPGGGYTF
TRBJ2-7,NA,TRBV7-6,NA,TGTGCCAGCAGCTTAGAAGGGGAAACCTACGAGCAGTACTTC,CASSLEGETYEQYF
TRBJ1-4,NA,TRBV27,NA,TGTGCCAGCAGTTTCGGGACAACAACTAATGAAAAACTGTTTTTT,CASSFGTTTNEKLFF
TRBJ1-2,NA,TRBV29-1,NA,TGCAGCGTTGAATTCCCCAAACAGGGATTCTATGGCTACACCTTC,CSVEFPKQGFYGYTF